The present entry profiles one T cell receptor beta chain with its context. The CDR3 is 11 amino acids. Germline V gives CDR1 LGHDT, CDR2 YNNKEL (reference sequence). Trimming removed 1 base at V and 7 bases at J, with 5 bases between. The data belong to a study of blood T cell repertoires in COVID-19. About the study: Acute-phase and convalescent COVID-19 samples originated in the United States, Italy and Spain. Sample material is recorded as cDNA or gDNA derived from T cells, B-cell-depleted T cells, or PBMCs.

Original handling: Counts of nucleated cells, estimated from reference gene primer amplification, were obtained. This table comes from immunoSEQ multiplex PCR, and its TCRdb copy is limited to in-frame clones, with some not included. V and J calls plus clone size are reproduced from that table; the DNA served to infer D and trimming. The sample gives approximately 190,000 clones, 84% of which show up once; 4% to 6% is in the top ten. Sequenced: peripheral blood. The TCR was taken from a woman in her sixties or seventies with active or convalescent COVID-19. This chain joins TRBV3-1 (or the pseudogene TRBV3-2) and TRBJ2-7; tentatively, D is TRBD1 (5 bases). The CDR3: CASSQAGEQYF. The CDR3 DNA reads as TGTGCCAGCAGCCAAGCAGGGGAGCAGTACTTC.